This TCR beta chain came from a study of shared clonotypes between healthy human individuals. Overall study results and limits: Clonotypes shared by all four donors outscored non-shared clonotypes in generation probability. Blood was the sole source, and tissue repertoires probably differ.

To note about this clone: Antigen: not known. The conserved phenylalanine or tryptophan normally closing the CDR3 is absent here, so this likely arose from a read error. The DNA is omitted, as the CDR3 cannot be located on it reliably, and the CDR3 follows TCRdb's listing.

The CDR3 is 12 residues long, ends included. The germline CDR1 and CDR2 sequences are MNHNS and SASEGT. The method was immunoSEQ multiplex PCR; TCRdb's version includes in-frame clones alone and lacks a portion of them. The table records over 850,000 clones, 75% to 80% of them present only once. V gene TRBV6-1 combines with J gene TRBJ2-7; the D call in the table, TRBD2, was not verified against the DNA. Sequences were obtained from memory CD4+ T cells from PBMCs. As to subset: CD45RA-negative fraction. The TCR originated in a young man in good health. Some clones in this sample may be carry-over from other donors' samples. This chain's CDR3 is CASSGGTAISII.